Following are 29 T cell receptor beta chains from one sample sequenced in a study of blood T cell repertoires in COVID-19. The table came from immunoSEQ multiplex PCR; TCRdb's copy has only in-frame clones and leaves some out. The sample carries approximately 100,000 clones, around 84% recorded once. Material: peripheral blood. These receptors were obtained from an older woman with active or convalescent COVID-19.

The V and J genes are TRBV29-1 and TRBJ2-7; 8 bases are shared with TRBD2. The CDR3 is 14 residues long. Trimming at V came to 7 bases and at J to 4 bases, leaving 12 bases not matched to a gene. CDR1 is SQVTM and CDR2 is ANQGSEA in the germline V gene. The CDR3 DNA sequence: TGCAGCGCAACACCAGCGGGAGTTGGGTACGAGCAGTACTTC. This translates into CSATPAGVGYEQYF.

This chain joins TRBV6-1 and TRBJ1-1; 9 nucleotides agree with TRBD1. V was clipped by 2 bases and J by 0 bases; unmatched bases: 7. The CDR3 is 17 residues long. Germline-derived CDR1 and CDR2 are MNHNS and SASEGT. Written as DNA, the CDR3 is TGTGCCAGCAGTGAATATGGGACAGGGTTCGTGAACACTGAAGCTTTCTTT. Residues: CASSEYGTGFVNTEAFF.

CDR3 loop: CASSLGTWADGYTF. DNA for the CDR3: TGCGCCAGCAGCTTGGGAACCTGGGCCGATGGCTACACCTTC. The V gene is TRBV5-1, the J gene TRBJ1-2; D is undetermined. V lost 0 bases and J lost 6, with 12 bases in between. The CDR3 is 14 amino acids. The V gene's germline CDR1 is SGHRS and CDR2 YFSETQ.

The chain recombines TRBV4-3 with TRBJ2-7; D perhaps matches TRBD1 (5 bases). Germline CDR1 and CDR2: LGHNA and YSLEER. Trimming pared 0 bases from V and 1 base from J, leaving 10 bases between. The CDR3 has 15 amino acids. The CDR3 sequence: CASSQDTQGSYEQYF. The CDR3 DNA reads as TGCGCCAGCAGCCAAGATACCCAGGGTTCCTACGAGCAGTACTTC.

This chain links TRBV12-5 with TRBJ2-3; D is unclear. This CDR3 has 17 amino acids. V was trimmed by 1 base and J by 2 bases, leaving 16 bases between them. In germline, CDR1 is LGHNT, CDR2 FRNRAP. This CDR3 reads CASGLARLRILTDTQYF. The CDR3 nucleotides read TGTGCTAGTGGTTTGGCGAGACTCCGAATACTCACAGATACGCAGTATTTT.

This rearrangement joins TRBV6-5 to TRBJ1-1; D unresolved. Trimming took off 3 bases at V and 1 base at J, with 12 bases between the two ends. The germline V gene encodes CDR1 MNHEY and CDR2 SVGAGI. The CDR3 contains 15 residues. CDR3: CASSYTRRGNTEAFF. CDR3 DNA sequence: TGTGCCAGCAGTTATACGCGGCGGGGGAACACTGAAGCTTTCTTT.

The chain joins TRBV5-4 to TRBJ1-6; D is uncertain. CDR1 is SGHNT, CDR2 YYREEE, per germline (reference sequence). The CDR3 is made up of 17 amino acids. The germline V and J ends were trimmed by 0 bases and 0 bases, with 10 bases remaining between them. For the CDR3, the DNA is TGTGCCAGCAGCTTGGACTTGAGGAGCTCCTATAATTCACCCCTCCACTTT. As protein: CASSLDLRSSYNSPLHF.

V and J are TRBV11-3 and TRBJ2-2, with D tentatively TRBD2 (7 bases). Deletions cut 1 base from V and 5 bases from J, with 14 bases between. The CDR3 runs to 16 residues. CDR1 SGHNT and CDR2 YENEEA come from the germline V gene. CDR3 nucleotides: TGTGCCAGCAGCTTAGTTGCGGGGGCGCGGACCGGGGAGCTGTTTTTT. It is translated as CASSLVAGARTGELFF.

This chain connects TRBV9 to TRBJ2-3; 8 nucleotides align to TRBD2. Unmatched junction bases numbered 8, after V lost 3 bases and J lost 2 bases. CDR1 is SGDLS and CDR2 is YYNGEE in the germline V gene. The CDR3 spans 16 residues. The CDR3 region has the DNA TGTGCCAGCAGCGAGACTAGCGCGTCCTACACAGATACGCAGTATTTT. It translates to CASSETSASYTDTQYF.

This clone was recorded only once. This rearrangement joins TRBV5-4 to TRBJ2-6; no definite D call. CDR1 and CDR2 (germline): SGHNT, YYREEE (reference sequence). Trimming took 4 bases from V and 1 from J, leaving 6 bases between them. The CDR3 length is 14 residues. CDR3 DNA sequence: TGTGCCAGCAGCGTTAAATCTGGGGCCAACGTCCTGACTTTC. It is translated as CASSVKSGANVLTF.

This clone showed up just once. The genes are TRBV7-2 and TRBJ1-6; D uncertain. The CDR3 spans 13 residues. Germline lookup yields CDR1 SGHTA and CDR2 FQGNSA. With 3 bases removed from V and 9 bases from J, the gap between germline ends came to 9 bases. CDR3 bases: TGTGCCAGCAGCTTTTTCAAGAGTTCACCCCTCCACTTT. Translating it yields CASSFFKSSPLHF.

V is TRBV10-3 and J is TRBJ2-1; 10 nucleotides agree with TRBD1. The germline V gene has CDR1 ENHRY and CDR2 SYGVKD. V was pared by 5 bases and J by 9 bases, with 10 bases of the junction left unmatched. This CDR3 has 15 amino acids. The CDR3 sequence is CAISPGTGASIEQFF. The CDR3 region has the DNA TGTGCCATCAGTCCCGGGACAGGGGCTTCTATTGAGCAGTTCTTC.

In this sample, this clone turned up once. The CDR3 region has the DNA TGTGCCAGCAGCTTAGGACGACAGGGTTCCAGCTCTGGAAACACCATATATTTT. As protein: CASSLGRQGSSSGNTIYF. The J gene is TRBJ1-3, the V gene TRBV7-2; 7 bases line up with TRBD1. CDR1 and CDR2 from the germline V gene are SGHTA and FQGNSA. The V gene end was trimmed by 1 base and the J gene end by 0 bases; junction bases not matched to a gene: 9. The CDR3 has 18 amino acids.

The gene calls are TRBV11-2 and TRBJ2-5, with unresolved D. Germline V gene lookup returns CDR1 SGHAT and CDR2 FQNNGV. The V and J ends lost 1 base and 1 base respectively, with 7 bases between them. CDR3 length: 14 residues. The CDR3 DNA sequence: TGTGCCAGCAGCTTAGGCCACAGCCAAGAGACCCAGTACTTC. It yields the protein CASSLGHSQETQYF.

V is TRBV24-1 and J is TRBJ2-7; TRBD1 matches at 12 bases. Germline-derived CDR1 and CDR2 are KGHDR and SFDVKD. The CDR3 length is 14 residues. Unmatched junction bases numbered 10, after V lost 10 bases and J lost 7 bases. CDR3 protein: CATSPGQGANEQYF. The DNA for the CDR3 is TGTGCCACGAGTCCGGGACAGGGGGCGAATGAGCAGTACTTC.

The chain employs TRBV7-9 and TRBJ2-5, with unresolved D. The CDR3 runs to 11 residues. The V gene lost 2 bases and the J gene lost 5 bases, with 3 bases spanning the gap. Looked up from germline, CDR1 is SEHNR and CDR2 is FQNEAQ (reference sequence). The CDR3: CASSLSETQYF. For the CDR3, the DNA is TGTGCCAGCAGCTTATCGGAGACCCAGTACTTC.

The chain is built from TRBV2 and TRBJ1-2, with D perhaps TRBD1 (6 bases). Germline V gene data show CDR1 as SNHLY and CDR2 as FYNNEI. V was clipped by 6 bases and J by 6 bases, with 20 bases between them. This CDR3 is 15 amino acids long. In nucleotides, the CDR3 is TGTGCCAGCAGAGCCCCGCTAGGGGGTGAGCATGGCTACACCTTC. This gives the protein CASRAPLGGEHGYTF.

The V gene is TRBV3-1 (or the pseudogene TRBV3-2), the J gene TRBJ2-3, with D possibly TRBD2 on 6 matching bases. The germline V and J ends were trimmed by 8 bases and 2 bases, with 8 bases remaining between them. The CDR3 is made up of 12 amino acids. Germline CDR1 reads LGHDT; CDR2 reads YNNKEL (reference sequence). CDR3 residues: CASVAATDTQYF. The CDR3 DNA reads TGTGCCAGCGTAGCGGCCACAGATACGCAGTATTTT.

The chain couples TRBV21-1 to TRBJ1-1; the table names TRBD1, a call not compared with the DNA. TRBV21-1 is deemed a pseudogene. This CDR3 is built from 17 residues. The CDR3 is CASSNFRDRGPNTEAFF. Written as DNA, the CDR3 is TGTGCCAGCAGCAACTTCCGGGACAGGGGACCGAACACTGAAGCTTTCTTT.

This clone was recorded once. This chain uses TRBV11-3 with TRBJ2-7; 7 positions agree with TRBD1. The junction had 6 bases not matched to a gene; V was cut back by 1 base and J by 6 bases. CDR3 length: 14 residues. Germline V gene data show CDR1 as SGHNT and CDR2 as YENEEA. The CDR3 spells CASSLGDRQGEQYF. The CDR3 DNA reads as TGTGCCAGCAGCTTAGGGGACAGACAGGGCGAGCAGTACTTC.

A word on this clone: Other DNA sequences in this specimen translate into the identical CDR3. The gene calls are TRBV19 and TRBJ2-7; 7 bases map to TRBD1. Looked up from germline, CDR1 is LNHDA and CDR2 is SQIVND (reference sequence). The junction had 6 bases not matched to a gene; V was cut back by 4 bases and J by 3 bases. This CDR3 has 14 amino acids. This CDR3 is CASSTPGQFYEQYF. The CDR3 nucleotides read TGTGCCAGTAGTACCCCGGGACAGTTCTACGAGCAGTACTTC.

V gene TRBV6-5 combines with J gene TRBJ2-3; D might be TRBD1 (6 bases). Looked up from germline, CDR1 is MNHEY and CDR2 is SVGAGI. The V end lost 6 bases, the J end lost 2 bases, and 15 bases lay between the germline ends. This CDR3 is built from 15 residues. The CDR3 DNA reads as TGTGCCAGCAGCCAAAAAAGGACAGCCACAGATACGCAGTATTTT. It codes for CASSQKRTATDTQYF.

This chain links TRBV28 with TRBJ2-1, with 11 bases aligning to TRBD2. J gave up 3 bases and V 5 bases, and 3 bases lay outside the gene matches. This CDR3 is 15 amino acids long. Germline loops: CDR1 MDHEN, CDR2 SYDVKM. Here the CDR3 reads CASSILAGGYNEQFF. CDR3 DNA sequence: TGTGCCAGCAGTATTCTAGCGGGGGGCTACAATGAGCAGTTCTTC.

V gene TRBV14 combines with J gene TRBJ1-3; TRBD1 agrees at 8 bases. The CDR3 runs to 18 residues. Germline CDR1 SGHDN, CDR2 FVKESK. Losses at the gene ends were 1 base for V and 2 bases for J; bases not matched to a gene: 10. The CDR3 spells CASSQGYQGRGPGNTIYF. The CDR3 nucleotides read TGTGCCAGCAGCCAAGGATACCAGGGCAGGGGGCCTGGAAACACCATATATTTT.

The chain has TRBV28 and TRBJ1-6; D gene uncertain. This CDR3 contains 14 residues. The germline V gene has CDR1 MDHEN and CDR2 SYDVKM. Trimming stripped 2 bases from V and 5 bases from J, with 7 bases between. Written as DNA, the CDR3 is TGTGCCAGCAGTTTACAGGCAAATAATTCACCCCTCCACTTT. Its translation is CASSLQANNSPLHF.

V usage is TRBV24-1 and J usage is TRBJ1-5, with TRBD1 identical over 10 bases. V trimming: 0 bases; J trimming: 0 bases; junction bases outside the gene matches: 7. This CDR3 is 19 amino acids long. CDR1 KGHDR and CDR2 SFDVKD come from the germline V gene. CDR3 sequence: CATSDLWDRGGDSNQPQHF. The CDR3 bases are TGTGCCACCAGTGATTTGTGGGACAGGGGAGGCGATAGCAATCAGCCCCAGCATTTT.

The CDR3 sequence is CASSPGTGAEKLFF. The DNA for the CDR3 is TGCGCCAGCAGCCCTGGGACAGGGGCTGAAAAACTGTTTTTT. This rearrangement joins TRBV5-1 to TRBJ1-4; TRBD1 matches at 10 bases. From germline, CDR1 is SGHRS and CDR2 YFSETQ. The CDR3 is 14 residues long. Losses at the gene ends were 4 bases for V and 7 bases for J; bases not matched to a gene: 4.

V and J are TRBV5-5 and TRBJ1-2; maybe TRBD1 (5 bases). V gave up 0 bases and J gave up 2 bases, with 14 bases separating them. The CDR3 is 16 amino acids. Germline V gives CDR1 SGHKS, CDR2 YYEKEE (reference sequence). The CDR3 here is CASSLAAGTLNYGYTF. The CDR3 DNA reads TGTGCCAGCAGCTTGGCGGCAGGGACTTTAAACTATGGCTACACCTTC. The full variable domain, completed using reference TRBV5-5 and TRBJ1-2, is DAGVTQSPTHLIKTRGQQVTLRCSPISGHKSVSWYQQVLGQGPQFIFQYYEKEERGRGNFPDRFSARQFPNYSSELNVNALLLGDSALYLCASSLAAGTLNYGYTFGSGTRLTVV.

V usage is TRBV4-3 and J usage is TRBJ2-1; TRBD2 aligns across 9 bases. Germline V gene lookup returns CDR1 LGHNA and CDR2 YSLEER. With V trimmed by 1 base and J by 6 bases, 7 bases remained unmatched. CDR3 length: 16 residues. The CDR3 nucleotides are TGCGCCAGCAGCCAAGCGGGCGGGAGGGCCCTCAATGAGCAGTTCTTC. Protein sequence: CASSQAGGRALNEQFF.